This TCR beta chain derives from a study of cytomegalovirus exposure and HLA in healthy donors. Amplification used 60 Vbeta primers and 13 Jbeta primers. Method: immunoSEQ multiplex PCR; TCRdb's copy keeps in-frame clones and lacks some. The sample carries under 150,000 clones, about 80% recorded once. Worth noting for this clone: Its antigen is undetermined.

Whole-study results and caveats: Solely CMV serostatus was available to characterize immune exposure. Based on reports, TCR beta sequences accurately predicted HLA-A and HLA-B alleles for most subjects. Later analysis identified a missense DCLRE1C variant that was linked to TCR beta V- and J-gene trimming.

Sequences were obtained from PBMCs. The clonotype was recovered from a male donor in good health and CMV-seropositive.

DNA of the CDR3: TGCGCCAGCAGCCAGGGGGCCTCACCGCCAGGAAATCAGCCCCAGCATTTT. It specifies CASSQGASPPGNQPQHF. The chain employs TRBV4-1 and TRBJ1-5, with D perhaps TRBD1 (6 bases). The germline V and J ends were trimmed by 3 bases and 4 bases, with 19 bases remaining between them. The CDR3 sequence is 17 residues long. Germline CDR1 and CDR2: MGHRA and YSYEKL.